These 5 T cell receptor beta chains share one sample of origin, sequenced in a study of OX40 agonist ivuxolimab in advanced cancers. The data were produced by immunoSEQ multiplex PCR, yet TCRdb's version contains in-frame clones alone and is incomplete. The table records tens of thousands of clones, roughly 82% of them present only once. Sample: CD4+ or CD8+ T cells sorted from blood, taken in a trial of the OX40 agonist ivuxolimab. These receptors were collected from an adult with an advanced solid tumor such as melanoma, head and neck, liver or kidney cancer.

The chain employs TRBV9 and TRBJ1-1; D gene unclear. Trimming took 4 bases from V and 1 from J, leaving 11 bases between them. The CDR3 spans 14 residues. The germline V gene encodes CDR1 SGDLS and CDR2 YYNGEE. The CDR3: CASSRSGQNTEAFF. DNA of the CDR3: TGTGCCAGCAGCCGTTCTGGGCAGAACACTGAAGCTTTCTTT. Full variable domain (remainder filled in from reference TRBV9 and TRBJ1-1): DSGVTQTPKHLITATGQRVTLRCSPRSGDLSVYWYQQSLDQGLQFLIQYYNGEERAKGNILERFSAQQFPDLHSELNLSSLELGDSALYFCASSRSGQNTEAFFGQGTRLTVV.

The rearrangement links TRBV9 to TRBJ2-7; D unresolved. CDR1 and CDR2 from the germline V gene are SGDLS and YYNGEE. Trimming cost V 0 bases and J 1 base, with 8 bases left between them. CDR3 length: 14 residues. This CDR3 reads CASSVDPSSYEQYF. The CDR3 nucleotides read TGTGCCAGCAGCGTAGATCCCAGTTCCTACGAGCAGTACTTC.

The rearrangement links TRBV5-1 to TRBJ1-2; D gene uncertain. The CDR3 loop spans 13 amino acids. CDR1 is SGHRS and CDR2 is YFSETQ in the germline V gene. Trimming removed 0 bases from V and 9 bases from J, with 12 bases in between. Written as DNA, the CDR3 is TGCGCCAGCAGCTTGGGGACGAGTGAGCGCTACACCTTC. This sequence encodes CASSLGTSERYTF.

The chain couples TRBV5-1 to TRBJ2-5; D is unresolved. Trimming took off 3 bases at V and 3 bases at J, with 12 bases between the two ends. The CDR3 contains 14 residues. Germline CDR1 SGHRS, CDR2 YFSETQ. The DNA of the CDR3 is TGCGCCAGCAGCTATTTCGGTCGGAAAGAGACCCAGTACTTC. Amino acid sequence: CASSYFGRKETQYF.

The chain carries TRBV2 and TRBJ2-1; tentative D call: TRBD2 (7 bases). CDR3 length equals 14 residues. Looked up from germline, CDR1 is SNHLY and CDR2 is FYNNEI. V lost 4 bases and J lost 6, with 13 bases in between. The CDR3 here is CASSVGGPPNEQFF. CDR3 sequence (DNA): TGTGCCAGCAGTGTCGGGGGGCCCCCCAATGAGCAGTTCTTC.